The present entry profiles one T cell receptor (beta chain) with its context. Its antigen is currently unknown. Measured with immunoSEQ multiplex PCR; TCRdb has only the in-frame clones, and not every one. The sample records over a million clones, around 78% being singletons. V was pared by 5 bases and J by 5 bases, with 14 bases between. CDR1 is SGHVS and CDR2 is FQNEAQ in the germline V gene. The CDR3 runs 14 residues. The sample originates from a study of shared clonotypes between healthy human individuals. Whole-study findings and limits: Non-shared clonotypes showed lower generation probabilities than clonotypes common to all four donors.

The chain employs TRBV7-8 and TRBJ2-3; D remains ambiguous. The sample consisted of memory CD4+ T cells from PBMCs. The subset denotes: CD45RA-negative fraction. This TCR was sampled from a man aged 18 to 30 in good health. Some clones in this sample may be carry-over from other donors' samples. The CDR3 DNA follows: TGTGCCAGCAGCCCCCGCAATGGTGGAGATACGCAGTATTTT. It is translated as CASSPRNGGDTQYF.